The sequence of this T cell receptor (beta chain) was determined in a study of cytomegalovirus exposure and HLA in healthy donors. The study's findings and limits: Apart from CMV serostatus, no immune exposure information was available. TCR beta chain V- and J-gene trimming was linked, in a later analysis, to a missense variant in DCLRE1C. For most TCR beta V segments, an earlier analysis put the productive rate at about 90% or about 30% of the time. More clonal expansion characterized HLA-associated TCR beta chains than equally common others in a later analysis.

The PCR employed 60 Vbeta primers together with 13 Jbeta primers. Method: immunoSEQ multiplex PCR; TCRdb's copy keeps in-frame clones and lacks some. This sample contains 95,000 to 150,000 clones. CDR1 is PRHDT, CDR2 FYEKMQ, per germline (reference sequence). This CDR3 has 16 residues. The V gene end was trimmed by 1 base and the J gene end by 5 bases; junction bases not matched to a gene: 7. As regards this clone: The antigen is unknown.

Sample: PBMCs. This sequence joins TRBV13 and TRBJ2-1, with 8 nucleotides matching TRBD1. This clonotype was obtained from a man aged 18 to 30 in good health and CMV-seronegative. In nucleotides, the CDR3 is TGTGCCAGCAGCTTAGAGACCAGGGGGCCTCACAATGAGCAGTTCTTC. Residues: CASSLETRGPHNEQFF.